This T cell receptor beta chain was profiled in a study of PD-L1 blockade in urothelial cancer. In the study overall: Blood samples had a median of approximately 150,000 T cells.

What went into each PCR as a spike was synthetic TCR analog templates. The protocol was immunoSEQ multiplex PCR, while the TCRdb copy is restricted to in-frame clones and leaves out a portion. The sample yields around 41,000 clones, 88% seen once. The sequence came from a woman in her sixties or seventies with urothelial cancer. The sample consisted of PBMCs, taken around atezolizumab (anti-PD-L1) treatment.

The CDR3 reads CASSVVPGGLLNTQYF. The CDR3, as DNA: TGTGCCAGCAGCGTAGTACCGGGAGGGCTTTTAAATACGCAGTATTTT. V and J are TRBV9 and TRBJ2-3; TRBD2 matches at 8 bases. The CDR3 has 16 residues. V shed 0 bases, J shed 7 bases, and the junction held 10 bases outside the gene matches. Germline V gene lookup returns CDR1 SGDLS and CDR2 YYNGEE.